These 18 T cell receptor beta chains came from one sample sequenced in a study of OX40 agonist ivuxolimab in advanced cancers. The assay was immunoSEQ multiplex PCR, and TCRdb's table has in-frame clones only and misses some. The sample contains tens of thousands of clones, about 89% of which appear only once. The sample was CD4+ or CD8+ T cells sorted from blood, taken in a trial of the OX40 agonist ivuxolimab. The receptors here all came from an adult with an advanced solid tumor such as melanoma, head and neck, liver or kidney cancer.

This rearrangement joins TRBV6-1 to TRBJ2-4; D possibly uses TRBD1 or TRBD2 (5 bases each). This CDR3 is built from 14 residues. The germline V and J ends were trimmed by 0 bases and 9 bases, with 12 bases remaining between them. Germline V gives CDR1 MNHNS, CDR2 SASEGT. The CDR3 protein is CASSEAGKGTIQYF. CDR3 nucleotides: TGTGCCAGCAGTGAAGCTGGTAAGGGGACCATTCAGTACTTC.

The V call is TRBV7-9, the J call TRBJ1-2; no clear D. This CDR3 is built from 16 residues. V was pared by 0 bases and J by 5 bases, with 16 bases between. CDR1 and CDR2 (germline): SEHNR, FQNEAQ (reference sequence). The CDR3 DNA reads as TGTGCCAGCAGCTTAGCGCTCGGAGGATCGGGGTATGGCTACACCTTC. This codes for CASSLALGGSGYGYTF.

This chain links TRBV19 with TRBJ2-7, with 13 bases fitting TRBD2. The V gene's germline CDR1 is LNHDA and CDR2 SQIVND (reference sequence). The V and J ends lost 9 bases and 4 bases, in that order; junction bases with no gene match: 6. The CDR3 has 14 residues. CDR3 nucleotides: TGTGCCAGCGCAAGGACTAGCGGGAGTTACGAGCAGTACTTC. Its protein product is CASARTSGSYEQYF. The variable domain in full, completed from reference TRBV19 and TRBJ2-7, reads DGGITQSPKYLFRKEGQNVTLSCEQNLNHDAMYWYRQDPGQGLRLIYYSQIVNDFQKGDIAEGYSVSREKKESFPLTVTSAQKNPTAFYLCASARTSGSYEQYFGPGTRLTVT.

The CDR3 DNA reads TGCGCCAGCAGTATTCGCGGGACAGGGTACAATGAGCAGTTCTTC. This sequence encodes CASSIRGTGYNEQFF. The rearrangement joins TRBV5-1 to TRBJ2-1, with TRBD1 identical over 9 bases. The CDR3 totals 15 residues. Germline assignment: CDR1 SGHRS and CDR2 YFSETQ. V gave up 5 bases and J gave up 4 bases; unmatched junction bases: 7.

This chain joins TRBV5-1 and TRBJ2-6, with D possibly TRBD2 on 6 matching bases. Trimming left V 2 bases short and J 0 bases short, with 12 bases between. The CDR3 runs 17 residues. Germline V gene lookup returns CDR1 SGHRS and CDR2 YFSETQ. CDR3 DNA sequence: TGCGCCAGCAGCTTAGGAGGGGTTAACTCTGGGGCCAACGTCCTGACTTTC. Protein sequence: CASSLGGVNSGANVLTF.

This CDR3 is CASSMSGDYGYTF. The DNA for the CDR3 is TGTGCCAGTAGTATGTCCGGGGACTATGGCTACACCTTC. The rearrangement links TRBV19 to TRBJ1-2; D gene uncertain. The germline V gene has CDR1 LNHDA and CDR2 SQIVND (reference sequence). The CDR3 loop spans 13 amino acids. Trimming pared 3 bases from V and 3 bases from J, leaving 8 bases between.

This clone was counted once. The V gene is TRBV29-1, the J gene TRBJ2-5; the D gene is possibly TRBD2 (6 bases). The CDR3 consists of 13 residues. In germline, CDR1 is SQVTM, CDR2 ANQGSEA. The V end was cut by 5 bases, the J end by 7 bases, with 17 bases between. CDR3 nucleotide sequence: TGCAGCGTTAGAAAGGAAGGAGGGAGGACCCAGTACTTC. Protein: CSVRKEGGRTQYF.

V is TRBV11-3 and J is TRBJ2-1, with D unresolved. The CDR3 consists of 13 residues. Germline values: CDR1 SGHNT, CDR2 YENEEA. V lost 6 bases, J lost 5 bases, and 11 bases lay in between. CDR3: CASSSSRHNEQFF. The CDR3 nucleotides read TGTGCCAGCAGTTCAAGCCGCCACAATGAGCAGTTCTTC.

The chain links TRBV5-4 to TRBJ2-1; possibly TRBD2 for D (6 bases). This CDR3 spans 16 amino acids. Germline lookup yields CDR1 SGHNT and CDR2 YYREEE (reference sequence). Trimming took 4 bases from V and 9 from J, leaving 23 bases between them. CDR3 region: CASSGKRATEGGEQFF. As DNA, the CDR3 is TGTGCCAGCAGCGGGAAACGGGCCACCGAGGGAGGTGAGCAGTTCTTC. The full variable domain, its missing parts supplied by reference TRBV5-4 and TRBJ2-1, is ETGVTQSPTHLIKTRGQQVTLRCSSQSGHNTVSWYQQALGQGPQFIFQYYREEENGRGNFPPRFSGLQFPNYSSELNVNALELDDSALYLCASSGKRATEGGEQFFGPGTRLTVL.

In this sample, this clone turned up once. The V and J genes are TRBV27 and TRBJ2-1; 14 bases are a match to TRBD2. The CDR3 has 16 amino acids. After removal of 7 bases from V and 7 bases from J, the junction contained 9 bases not matched to a gene. Germline V lookup: CDR1 MNHEY, CDR2 SMNVEV (reference sequence). The CDR3 coding sequence is TGTGCCAGCATAAGTGGGACTAGCGGGAGTATGAATGAGCAGTTCTTC. It translates to CASISGTSGSMNEQFF.

This chain links TRBV19 with TRBJ1-5; D is unclear. V dropped 3 bases and J dropped 6 bases, with 6 bases sitting between them. Germline values: CDR1 LNHDA, CDR2 SQIVND (reference sequence). The CDR3 spans 12 residues. The CDR3 here is CASSIRAQPQHF. The CDR3 DNA is TGTGCCAGTAGTATCCGGGCTCAGCCCCAGCATTTT.

This chain connects TRBV7-2 to TRBJ1-6, with D uncertain. Deletions cut 6 bases from V and 0 bases from J, with 3 bases between. The CDR3 covers 13 residues. Germline V gene sequence: CDR1 SGHTA, CDR2 FQGNSA. The chain's CDR3 is CASRGSYNSPLHF. Here the CDR3 DNA reads TGTGCCAGCAGGGGCTCCTATAATTCACCCCTCCACTTT.

This clone appeared once. The chain uses TRBV19 and TRBJ2-5; the D call may be TRBD1 or TRBD2 (5 bases each). The tail of the sequence fits TRBJ2-7 better, so the J call may be wrong. CDR3 length: 13 amino acids. Germline V gives CDR1 LNHDA, CDR2 SQIVND (reference sequence). The DNA for the CDR3 is TGTGCCAGTAGTATTACGGGGCCCTACGAGCAGTACTTC. Its protein is CASSITGPYEQYF.

The chain is built from TRBV7-2 and TRBJ2-7, with 8 bases fitting TRBD1. J gave up 1 base and V 5 bases, and 7 bases lay outside the gene matches. The CDR3 has 15 residues. Per the germline V gene, CDR1 is SGHTA and CDR2 is FQGNSA. The chain's CDR3 is CASSRMQGASYEQYF. CDR3 DNA: TGTGCCAGCAGCCGGATGCAGGGGGCGTCCTACGAGCAGTACTTC.

This chain joins TRBV11-2 and TRBJ2-7, with 7 bases that match TRBD1. CDR3 length: 13 amino acids. The V gene's germline CDR1 is SGHAT and CDR2 FQNNGV. J lost 5 bases, V lost 3 bases, and 4 bases had no gene match. CDR3 protein: CASSFQTGNEQYF. In nucleotides, the CDR3 is TGTGCCAGCAGCTTCCAGACAGGGAACGAGCAGTACTTC.

The V gene is TRBV4-1, the J gene TRBJ1-1; the D gene is possibly TRBD1 (5 bases). V was pared by 2 bases and J by 0 bases, with 10 bases between. The CDR3 contains 15 residues. Germline V lookup: CDR1 MGHRA, CDR2 YSYEKL. CDR3 protein: CASSQPTVMNTEAFF. CDR3 in DNA: TGCGCCAGCAGCCAACCGACAGTGATGAACACTGAAGCTTTCTTT.

The CDR3 sequence: CASSQDGGINTDTQYF. The CDR3 DNA is TGTGCCAGCAGCCAAGACGGGGGGATAAACACAGATACGCAGTATTTT. The rearrangement uses TRBV14 and TRBJ2-3; 7 bases fit TRBD2. The CDR3 contains 16 residues. The germline gives CDR1 SGHDN, CDR2 FVKESK. V trimming: 0 bases; J trimming: 2 bases; junction bases outside the gene matches: 5. Full variable domain (missing parts from reference TRBV14 and TRBJ2-3): EAGVTQFPSHSVIEKGQTVTLRCDPISGHDNLYWYRRVMGKEIKFLLHFVKESKQDESGMPNNRFLAERTGGTYSTLKVQPAELEDSGVYFCASSQDGGINTDTQYFGPGTRLTVL.

There are a few counts of this clone. Other DNA sequences in this sample translate to the same CDR3. The rearrangement joins TRBV19 to TRBJ1-3; D perhaps matches TRBD1 (6 bases). Trimming stripped 3 bases from V and 0 bases from J, with 6 bases between. The CDR3 consists of 14 residues. Germline V gene lookup returns CDR1 LNHDA and CDR2 SQIVND (reference sequence). CDR3 sequence (DNA): TGTGCCAGTAGTATCAGGGGCTCTGGAAACACCATATATTTT. As protein: CASSIRGSGNTIYF.